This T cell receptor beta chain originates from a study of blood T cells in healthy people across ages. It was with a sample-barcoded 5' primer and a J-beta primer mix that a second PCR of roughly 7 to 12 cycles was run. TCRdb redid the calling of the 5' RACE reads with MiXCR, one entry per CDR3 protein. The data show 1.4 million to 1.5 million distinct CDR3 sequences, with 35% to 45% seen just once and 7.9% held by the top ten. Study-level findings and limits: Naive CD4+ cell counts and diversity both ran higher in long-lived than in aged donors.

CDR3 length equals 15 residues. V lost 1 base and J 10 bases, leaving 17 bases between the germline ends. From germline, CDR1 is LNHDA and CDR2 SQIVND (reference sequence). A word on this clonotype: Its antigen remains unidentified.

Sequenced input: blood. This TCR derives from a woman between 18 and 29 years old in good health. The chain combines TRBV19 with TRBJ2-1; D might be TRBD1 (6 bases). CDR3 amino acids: CASSIAVGQGYEQFF. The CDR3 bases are TGTGCCAGTAGTATAGCTGTAGGGCAGGGGTACGAGCAGTTCTTC.